The clone carrying this T cell receptor (beta chain) has ten or more counts. TCR beta libraries were built with iRepertoire HTBI primers and Arm-PCR of CDR3 regions. Using its own MiXCR run on the multiplex PCR reads, TCRdb lists one record per CDR3 protein. Of a few hundred thousand distinct CDR3 sequences listed, around 16% are singletons. This CDR3 has 15 residues. V was pared by 0 bases and J by 3 bases, with 9 bases between. Looked up from germline, CDR1 is MGHRA and CDR2 is YSYEKL. The data were taken from a study of regulatory T cells in long-lasting Graves disease. Time point defined: newly diagnosed GD, antithyroid drugs for less than 3 months. Researchers made the TCR library from RNA that was extracted from PBMCs. Diagnoses of Graves' disease were made by American Thyroid Association guidelines.

Sample: peripheral blood mononuclear cells (PBMCs), taken at new diagnosis, from a patient treated with antithyroid drugs. The V call is TRBV4-1, the J call TRBJ2-1; a possible D gene is TRBD1 (6 bases). This clonotype was obtained from a female donor with Graves disease. The CDR3 sequence is CASSQDQGNYNEQFF. The CDR3 coding sequence is TGCGCCAGCAGCCAAGACCAGGGGAACTACAATGAGCAGTTCTTC.